These T cell receptor beta chains were read from a single sample in a study of T cell responses to AZD1222 COVID-19 vaccine. The method was immunoSEQ multiplex PCR; TCRdb's version includes in-frame clones alone and lacks a portion of them. The table includes around 250,000 clones, 85% to 95% detected once. The sample consisted of peripheral blood, taken on day 0 of AZD1222 vaccination. The receptors originated from an adult in good health. Both conserved end residues are part of each CDR3. A D gene is named only where the DNA matches it firmly. Size tells how often a clone was seen (once, few, many) or the class of an expanded clone, and some rows leave it out.

CDR3nt: TGCGCCAGCAGCTTAGACAGCTCTAGCACAGATACGCAGTATTTT
CDR3aa: CASSLDSSSTDTQYF
j_gene: TRBJ2-3
abundance: few
d_gene: -
v_gene: TRBV5-1

CDR3nt: TGTGCCAGCAGTGCGTATGCCGGGACAGGGGGTGCGGGCTACACCTTC
CDR3aa: CASSAYAGTGGAGYTF
j_gene: TRBJ1-2
abundance: once
d_gene: TRBD1
v_gene: TRBV2

CDR3nt: TGTGCCAGCAGTGAGGGTAGCGGTTCCTACAATGAGCAGTTCTTC
CDR3aa: CASSEGSGSYNEQFF
j_gene: TRBJ2-1
abundance: -
d_gene: -
v_gene: TRBV6-4

CDR3nt: TGTGCCAGCAGTTTGGGAGGGACAGATACCTACGAGCAGTACTTC
CDR3aa: CASSLGGTDTYEQYF
j_gene: TRBJ2-7
abundance: -
d_gene: -
v_gene: TRBV27

CDR3nt: TGTGCCATCAGTGAGTCGGGCGCTACCACCGGGGAGCTGTTTTTT
CDR3aa: CAISESGATTGELFF
j_gene: TRBJ2-2
abundance: once
d_gene: -
v_gene: TRBV10-3

CDR3nt: TGTGCCAGCAGCTCACTGCAGCTGGGGACTGAAGCTTTCTTT
CDR3aa: CASSSLQLGTEAFF
j_gene: TRBJ1-1
abundance: -
d_gene: -
v_gene: TRBV11-2

CDR3nt: TGTGCCAGCAGACTGACAGGCAATCAGCCCCAGCATTTT
CDR3aa: CASRLTGNQPQHF
j_gene: TRBJ1-5
abundance: -
d_gene: -
v_gene: TRBV6-5

CDR3nt: TGTGCCAGCAGTGGTATCCATGAGCAGCCCCAGCATTTT
CDR3aa: CASSGIHEQPQHF
j_gene: TRBJ1-5
abundance: -
d_gene: -
v_gene: TRBV25-1

CDR3nt: TGTGCCAGCAGCCAATATTCGGTTTCTCGACTAGAATCGGGCAATGGCTACACCTTC
CDR3aa: CASSQYSVSRLESGNGYTF
j_gene: TRBJ1-2
abundance: once
d_gene: -
v_gene: TRBV3-1/TRBV3-2

CDR3nt: TGCGCCAGCAGCACCGGGACAGCCGATTCGGGGGAGCTGTTTTTT
CDR3aa: CASSTGTADSGELFF
j_gene: TRBJ2-2
abundance: -
d_gene: TRBD1
v_gene: TRBV5-1

CDR3nt: TGCAGCGCCAAGGGACATTCGGAGACCCAGTACTTC
CDR3aa: CSAKGHSETQYF
j_gene: TRBJ2-5
abundance: -
d_gene: -
v_gene: TRBV29-1

CDR3nt: TGTGCCAGCAGCCAAGGGTTCGGCCAGCTAGCTGAAGCTTTCTTT
CDR3aa: CASSQGFGQLAEAFF
j_gene: TRBJ1-1
abundance: -
d_gene: -
v_gene: TRBV14

CDR3nt: TGCGCCAGCAGCCAAGGCGGACACAACTATGGCTACACCTTC
CDR3aa: CASSQGGHNYGYTF
j_gene: TRBJ1-2
abundance: once
d_gene: -
v_gene: TRBV4-3

CDR3nt: TGTGCCAGCAGCCGCGCAGGGGAAGGGGTCTATGGCTACACCTTC
CDR3aa: CASSRAGEGVYGYTF
j_gene: TRBJ1-2
abundance: -
d_gene: -
v_gene: TRBV5-6

CDR3nt: TGTGCCAGCAGCCCGACAGGGCTCTTATACGAGCAGTACTTC
CDR3aa: CASSPTGLLYEQYF
j_gene: TRBJ2-7
abundance: once
d_gene: TRBD1
v_gene: TRBV6-2/TRBV6-3

CDR3nt: TGTGCCAGCATGCCACAGGCCGGGACAGGAGTCACAGATACGCAGTATTTT
CDR3aa: CASMPQAGTGVTDTQYF
j_gene: TRBJ2-3
abundance: -
d_gene: TRBD1
v_gene: TRBV7-9

CDR3nt: TGTGCCAGCAGTCCCAGGAAGGGAAGGAGCAATCAGCCCCAGCATTTT
CDR3aa: CASSPRKGRSNQPQHF
j_gene: TRBJ1-5
abundance: -
d_gene: -
v_gene: TRBV28

CDR3nt: TGTGCCAGCAGTTTACCTCTAGCGGGTACCTACGAGCAGTACTTC
CDR3aa: CASSLPLAGTYEQYF
j_gene: TRBJ2-7
abundance: -
d_gene: TRBD2
v_gene: TRBV28

CDR3nt: TGTGCCAGCAGCCTTTACAGCGGGGGGGCGGGCGCAGATACGCAGTATTTT
CDR3aa: CASSLYSGGAGADTQYF
j_gene: TRBJ2-3
abundance: -
d_gene: TRBD2
v_gene: TRBV3-1/TRBV3-2

CDR3nt: TGTGCCAGCAGCGTTTTGCCAGGGGGAGAGGACTATGGCTACACCTTC
CDR3aa: CASSVLPGGEDYGYTF
j_gene: TRBJ1-2
abundance: -
d_gene: TRBD1
v_gene: TRBV9

CDR3nt: TGTGCCAGTAGTATAACCGGGACTAGCGGCAATGAGCAGTTCTTC
CDR3aa: CASSITGTSGNEQFF
j_gene: TRBJ2-1
abundance: -
d_gene: TRBD2
v_gene: TRBV19

CDR3nt: TGTGCCAGCACCCCTAAGGTCAGACACCCGAACACTGAAGCTTTCTTT
CDR3aa: CASTPKVRHPNTEAFF
j_gene: TRBJ1-1
abundance: few
d_gene: -
v_gene: TRBV6-4

CDR3nt: TGTGCCATCAGTGCCTTCCCCTCAGCGCGGGGAGAAGAGACCCAGTACTTC
CDR3aa: CAISAFPSARGEETQYF
j_gene: TRBJ2-5
abundance: -
d_gene: -
v_gene: TRBV10-3

CDR3nt: TGTGCCAGCAGCCATGGGTGGGGCACTGAAGCTTTCTTT
CDR3aa: CASSHGWGTEAFF
j_gene: TRBJ1-1
abundance: -
d_gene: -
v_gene: TRBV14

CDR3nt: TGTGCCAGCAGTCCCCTGCAGGGGGGCTATGGCTACACCTTC
CDR3aa: CASSPLQGGYGYTF
j_gene: TRBJ1-2
abundance: once
d_gene: TRBD1
v_gene: TRBV28

CDR3nt: TGTGCCACTCGACAGAGCTCTGGAAACACCATATATTTT
CDR3aa: CATRQSSGNTIYF
j_gene: TRBJ1-3
abundance: -
d_gene: -
v_gene: TRBV15

CDR3nt: TGTGCCAGCAGTCTGTACGGGACAGGTAACAATCAGCCCCAGCATTTT
CDR3aa: CASSLYGTGNNQPQHF
j_gene: TRBJ1-5
abundance: -
d_gene: TRBD1
v_gene: TRBV28

CDR3nt: TGTGCCAGCAGCTTACTTGGGGGAGTCTACGAGCAGTACTTC
CDR3aa: CASSLLGGVYEQYF
j_gene: TRBJ2-7
abundance: -
d_gene: -
v_gene: TRBV7-2

CDR3nt: TGTGCCAGCAGCCGATTCGGGACTAGTAGAAAAAATGAGCAGTTCTTC
CDR3aa: CASSRFGTSRKNEQFF
j_gene: TRBJ2-1
abundance: -
d_gene: TRBD2
v_gene: TRBV3-1/TRBV3-2

CDR3nt: TGTGCCAGCAGCGCCGGGGGGGCGAACACCGGGGAGCTGTTTTTT
CDR3aa: CASSAGGANTGELFF
j_gene: TRBJ2-2
abundance: -
d_gene: TRBD2
v_gene: TRBV2

CDR3nt: TGCGCCAGCAGCCAAGGGGGGATAGCCAAAAACATTCAGTACTTC
CDR3aa: CASSQGGIAKNIQYF
j_gene: TRBJ2-4
abundance: -
d_gene: -
v_gene: TRBV4-3

CDR3nt: TGTGCCAGCAGGACAGGGAAGGCGTCCTACGAGCAGTACTTC
CDR3aa: CASRTGKASYEQYF
j_gene: TRBJ2-7
abundance: -
d_gene: TRBD1
v_gene: TRBV28

CDR3nt: TGCGCCAGCAGTGGCTCCACAGATACGCAGTATTTT
CDR3aa: CASSGSTDTQYF
j_gene: TRBJ2-3
abundance: -
d_gene: -
v_gene: TRBV10-1

CDR3nt: TGTGCCAGTAGTATAGCCTTCCGAGGGAGGGCCGACTTCAACACCGGGGAGCTGTTTTTT
CDR3aa: CASSIAFRGRADFNTGELFF
j_gene: TRBJ2-2
abundance: -
d_gene: TRBD2
v_gene: TRBV19

CDR3nt: TGTGCCAGCAGGCCCCAGGGGGATAGAGGCTACACCTTC
CDR3aa: CASRPQGDRGYTF
j_gene: TRBJ1-2
abundance: -
d_gene: TRBD1
v_gene: TRBV27

CDR3nt: TGCAGTGCTAGTCGGCGGACGGGCATATACGAGCAGTACTTC
CDR3aa: CSASRRTGIYEQYF
j_gene: TRBJ2-7
abundance: -
d_gene: -
v_gene: TRBV20-1

CDR3nt: TGTGCCAGCACCCACCGTCCCTATGGCTACACCTTC
CDR3aa: CASTHRPYGYTF
j_gene: TRBJ1-2
abundance: -
d_gene: -
v_gene: TRBV28

CDR3nt: TGTGCCAGCAGCAGGGAGGCGAACACCGGGGAGCTGTTTTTT
CDR3aa: CASSREANTGELFF
j_gene: TRBJ2-2
abundance: -
d_gene: -
v_gene: TRBV2

CDR3nt: TGTGCCAGCAGCAAAGTGGGGTACAAGAGCTCTGGAAACACCATATATTTT
CDR3aa: CASSKVGYKSSGNTIYF
j_gene: TRBJ1-3
abundance: -
d_gene: -
v_gene: TRBV28

CDR3nt: TGTGCCAGCAGGCCCCGGACAGGGCCAGATACGCAGTATTTT
CDR3aa: CASRPRTGPDTQYF
j_gene: TRBJ2-3
abundance: -
d_gene: TRBD1
v_gene: TRBV28

CDR3nt: TGCGCCAGCAGCTTGATGTCTAGCGGGAGCTCCTACGAGCAGTACTTC
CDR3aa: CASSLMSSGSSYEQYF
j_gene: TRBJ2-7
abundance: -
d_gene: TRBD2
v_gene: TRBV5-1

CDR3nt: TGTGCCAGCAGCAAAAGGAGGGACAGGGGGTCCTCCTACGAGCAGTACTTC
CDR3aa: CASSKRRDRGSSYEQYF
j_gene: TRBJ2-7
abundance: few
d_gene: -
v_gene: TRBV21-1

CDR3nt: TGTGCCAGCAGCGACGACAGGGGACGAGTTTACGAGCAGTACTTC
CDR3aa: CASSDDRGRVYEQYF
j_gene: TRBJ2-7
abundance: -
d_gene: TRBD1
v_gene: TRBV6-2/TRBV6-3

CDR3nt: TGTGCCAGCAGCCCTGGGACTAGCGGGGGAGATACGCAGTATTTT
CDR3aa: CASSPGTSGGDTQYF
j_gene: TRBJ2-3
abundance: -
d_gene: TRBD2
v_gene: TRBV5-4

CDR3nt: TGCGCCAGCAGCCCAGCGGGGGGTAACAATGAGCAGTTCTTC
CDR3aa: CASSPAGGNNEQFF
j_gene: TRBJ2-1
abundance: -
d_gene: TRBD2
v_gene: TRBV5-1

CDR3nt: TGCGCCAGCAGCTTGGCCCCGGGACCTAACAATGAGCAGTTCTTC
CDR3aa: CASSLAPGPNNEQFF
j_gene: TRBJ2-1
abundance: once
d_gene: -
v_gene: TRBV5-1

CDR3nt: TGCGCCAGCAGCTTGGCTCCAGGGGGAACGAACACTGAAGCTTTCTTT
CDR3aa: CASSLAPGGTNTEAFF
j_gene: TRBJ1-1
abundance: -
d_gene: TRBD1
v_gene: TRBV5-1

CDR3nt: TGTGCCAGCAGCTTGGGGCGGGGGGCTCGCGAGCAGTACTTC
CDR3aa: CASSLGRGAREQYF
j_gene: TRBJ2-7
abundance: -
d_gene: TRBD2
v_gene: TRBV5-4

CDR3nt: TGTGCCAGCTCGACCGGGACAGGGAGAGAGACCCAGTACTTC
CDR3aa: CASSTGTGRETQYF
j_gene: TRBJ2-5
abundance: -
d_gene: TRBD1
v_gene: TRBV7-2

CDR3nt: TGTGCCAGCAGCGTAGTCGGTAGGCGGACCCCAGCAGAGACCCAGTACTTC
CDR3aa: CASSVVGRRTPAETQYF
j_gene: TRBJ2-5
abundance: -
d_gene: -
v_gene: TRBV9

CDR3nt: TGTGCCAGCAGCTTACGGCGTGGTGGCGCTGAAGCTTTCTTT
CDR3aa: CASSLRRGGAEAFF
j_gene: TRBJ1-1
abundance: -
d_gene: -
v_gene: TRBV7-9

CDR3nt: TGTGCCAGCAGCTTCAGCCAACGTAGAGGCCCCGAAGGAGCTTTCTTT
CDR3aa: CASSFSQRRGPEGAFF
j_gene: TRBJ1-1
abundance: few
d_gene: -
v_gene: TRBV11-2

CDR3nt: TGTGCCAGCACAAATAGTGGGGGGCGAAATGAGCAGTTCTTC
CDR3aa: CASTNSGGRNEQFF
j_gene: TRBJ2-1
abundance: -
d_gene: -
v_gene: TRBV2